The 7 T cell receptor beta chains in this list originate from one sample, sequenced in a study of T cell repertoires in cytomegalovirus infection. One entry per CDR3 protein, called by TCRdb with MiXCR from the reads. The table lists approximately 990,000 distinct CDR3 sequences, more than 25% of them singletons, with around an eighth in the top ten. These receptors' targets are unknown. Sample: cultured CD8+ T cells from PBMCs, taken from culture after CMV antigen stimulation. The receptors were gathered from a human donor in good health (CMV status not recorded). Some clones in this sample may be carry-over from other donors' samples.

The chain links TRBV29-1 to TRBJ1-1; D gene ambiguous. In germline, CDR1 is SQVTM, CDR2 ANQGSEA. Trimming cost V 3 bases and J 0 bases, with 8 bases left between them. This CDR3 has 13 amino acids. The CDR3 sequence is CSVEGEMNTEAFF. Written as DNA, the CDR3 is TGCAGCGTTGAGGGTGAAATGAACACTGAAGCTTTCTTT.

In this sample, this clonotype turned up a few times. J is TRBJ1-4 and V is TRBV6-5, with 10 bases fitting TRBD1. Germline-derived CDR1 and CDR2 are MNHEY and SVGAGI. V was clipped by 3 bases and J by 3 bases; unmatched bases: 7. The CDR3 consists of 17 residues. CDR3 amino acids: CASSYGTGAQANEKLFF. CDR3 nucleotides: TGTGCCAGCAGTTATGGGACAGGGGCTCAGGCTAATGAAAAACTGTTTTTT.

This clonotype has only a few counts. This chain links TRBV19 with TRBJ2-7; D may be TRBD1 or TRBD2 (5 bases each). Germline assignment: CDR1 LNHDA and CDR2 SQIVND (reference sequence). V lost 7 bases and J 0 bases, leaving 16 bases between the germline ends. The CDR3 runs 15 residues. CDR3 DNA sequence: TGTGCCAGTACCCCGGGACGGGGAAGCTCCTACGAGCAGTACTTC. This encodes CASTPGRGSSYEQYF.

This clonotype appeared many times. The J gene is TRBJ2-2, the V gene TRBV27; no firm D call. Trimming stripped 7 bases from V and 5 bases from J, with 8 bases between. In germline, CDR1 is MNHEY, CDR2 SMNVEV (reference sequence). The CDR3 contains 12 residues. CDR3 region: CASTLGTGELFF. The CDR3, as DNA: TGTGCCAGCACCCTGGGGACCGGGGAGCTGTTTTTT.

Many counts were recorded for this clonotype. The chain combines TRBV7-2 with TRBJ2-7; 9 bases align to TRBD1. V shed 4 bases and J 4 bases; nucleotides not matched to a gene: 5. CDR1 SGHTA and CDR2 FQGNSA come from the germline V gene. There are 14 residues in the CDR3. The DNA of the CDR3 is TGTGCCAGCAGCTCCGGGACAGGGCTATACGAGCAGTACGTC. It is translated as CASSSGTGLYEQYV.

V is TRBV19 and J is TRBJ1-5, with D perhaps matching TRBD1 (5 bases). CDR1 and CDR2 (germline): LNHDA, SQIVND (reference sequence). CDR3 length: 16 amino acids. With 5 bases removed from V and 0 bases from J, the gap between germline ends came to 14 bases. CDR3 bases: TGTGCCAGTAGTCCCCGGGGGTTGAATAGCAATCAGCCCCAGCATTTT. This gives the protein CASSPRGLNSNQPQHF.

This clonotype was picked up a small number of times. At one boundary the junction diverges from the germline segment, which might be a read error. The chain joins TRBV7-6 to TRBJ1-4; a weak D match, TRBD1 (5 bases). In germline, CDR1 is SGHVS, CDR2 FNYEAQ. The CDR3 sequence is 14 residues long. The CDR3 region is CASSLAGANEKLFF. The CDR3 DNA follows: TGTGCCAGCAGCTTAGCAGGGGCTAACGAAAAACTGTTTTTT.